This TCR beta chain originates from a study of CD8 T cells in ankylosing spondylitis. Study-level results: Disease-linked clones were reportedly significantly enriched in matched ankylosing spondylitis synovial fluid. Disease-linked clones, CD8+, were relatively rare in peripheral blood. In ankylosing spondylitis blood, a motif of eight highly homologous TCR beta variants appeared characteristic.

This clonotype was seen only a few times. Its antigen is unidentified. Researchers built TCR beta libraries using quantitative 5'-RACE with molecular barcodes. TCRdb used MiXCR to reprocess the 5' RACE reads, holding one entry per CDR3 protein. The sample includes about 800,000 distinct CDR3 sequences, 10% to 15% of them seen just once. This TCR came from a male donor with ankylosing spondylitis. Sequenced input: blood, either unsorted or a sorted T cell fraction (not recorded which).

Here the CDR3 reads CSARETTGTGDIQYF. Here the CDR3 DNA reads TGCAGTGCTAGAGAAACCACGGGGACAGGGGACATTCAGTACTTC. The V call is TRBV20-1, the J call TRBJ2-4; 10 bases match TRBD1. This CDR3 is built from 15 residues. Germline values: CDR1 DFQATT, CDR2 SNEGSKA (reference sequence). With V trimmed by 0 bases and J by 8 bases, 7 bases remained unmatched.